This T cell receptor (beta chain) was obtained from a study of T cells in Graves' hyperthyroidism and ophthalmopathy. As for the study in general: Peripheral blood samples were taken at initial diagnosis, prior to any treatment.

A lack of ophthalmopathy progression within 18 months defined stable Graves' hyperthyroidism. Uncontrolled infection, other autoimmune disease, pregnancy or lactation barred patients from enrollment. Clinical symptoms, serum thyroxine and TRAb, thyroid ultrasound and orbital computed tomography were used for the diagnoses. From RNA transcripts, TCR beta CDR3 regions were amplified. An initial round of RT-PCR targeting the TCR CDR3 relied on the HTBI primer set. TCRdb analysed the multiplex PCR reads with MiXCR anew, one entry per CDR3 protein. The profile shows roughly 380,000 distinct CDR3 sequences, approximately 15% of them singletons. The length of the CDR3 is 13 residues. V was trimmed by 7 bases and J by 13 bases, leaving 20 bases between them.

The clonotype was recovered from an older woman with Graves' hyperthyroidism. The chain joins TRBV12-3 or TRBV12-4 to TRBJ2-1; D gene unclear. Sequenced sample: blood. The chain's CDR3 is CASTSEMGNFQFF. The CDR3 DNA is TGTGCCAGCACCTCCGAGATGGGGAATTTTCAGTTCTTC.